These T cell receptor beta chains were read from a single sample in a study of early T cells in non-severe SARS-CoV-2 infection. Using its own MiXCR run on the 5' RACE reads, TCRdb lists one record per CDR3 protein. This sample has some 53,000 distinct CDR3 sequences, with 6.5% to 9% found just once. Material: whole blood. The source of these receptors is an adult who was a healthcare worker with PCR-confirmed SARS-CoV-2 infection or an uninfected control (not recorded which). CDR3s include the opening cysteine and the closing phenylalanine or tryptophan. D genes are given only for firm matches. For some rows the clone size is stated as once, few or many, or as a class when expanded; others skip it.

CSARDQGDTQYF	TGCAGTGCTAGAGATCAAGGGGATACGCAGTATTTT	TRBJ2-3	TRBV20-1	-	many
CSAIEGQPNYGYTF	TGCAGTGCTATAGAGGGACAGCCCAACTATGGCTACACCTTC	TRBJ1-2	TRBV20-1	TRBD1	-
CASSPTSGFFDEQFF	TGTGCCAGCAGTCCGACTAGCGGGTTCTTCGATGAGCAGTTCTTC	TRBJ2-1	TRBV12-3/TRBV12-4	TRBD2	-
CASSFGTGVRELFF	TGTGCCAGCAGCTTTGGGACAGGGGTCCGGGAGCTGTTTTTT	TRBJ2-2	TRBV7-6	TRBD1	-
CSARDRAGGNQPQHF	TGCAGTGCTAGAGATAGGGCGGGCGGAAATCAGCCCCAGCATTTT	TRBJ1-5	TRBV20-1	-	many
CASSLERRAYNEQFF	TGCGCCAGCAGCTTGGAGCGGAGGGCCTACAATGAGCAGTTCTTC	TRBJ2-1	TRBV5-1	-	many
CASSLDLGQTYEQYF	TGTGCCAGCAGCCTGGACCTGGGACAGACCTACGAGCAGTACTTC	TRBJ2-7	TRBV7-2	TRBD1	many
CASSPGGRAADTQYF	TGTGCCAGCAGCCCAGGCGGGAGGGCCGCAGATACGCAGTATTTT	TRBJ2-3	TRBV9	TRBD2	few
CASSQFSGGGNNEQFF	TGTGCCAGCAGCCAATTTAGCGGGGGGGGAAACAATGAGCAGTTCTTC	TRBJ2-1	TRBV3-1	TRBD2	-
CASTRRAADSPLHF	TGTGCCAGCACCAGAAGGGCAGCTGATTCACCCCTCCACTTT	TRBJ1-6	TRBV9	-	many
CSVIRRNTEAFF	TGCAGCGTTATAAGGCGGAACACTGAAGCTTTCTTT	TRBJ1-1	TRBV29-1	-	few
CSGGQSYEQYF	TGCAGCGGGGGACAGTCCTACGAGCAGTACTTC	TRBJ2-7	TRBV29-1	TRBD1	many
CASSPFRYEQYF	TGTGCCAGCAGTCCCTTCCGCTACGAGCAGTACTTC	TRBJ2-7	TRBV28	-	few
CSAIKSGELFF	TGCAGTGCCATCAAAAGCGGGGAGCTGTTTTTT	TRBJ2-2	TRBV20-1	-	many
CASSLAASGQETQYF	TGTGCCAGCAGCTTAGCAGCCTCCGGGCAAGAGACCCAGTACTTC	TRBJ2-5	TRBV11-1	-	many
CASSLVQGDRHEQYF	TGTGCCAGCAGCTTAGTTCAGGGAGATAGACACGAGCAGTACTTC	TRBJ2-7	TRBV11-2	-	many
CSAATSIYEQYF	TGCAGCGCCGCGACTAGTATCTACGAGCAGTACTTC	TRBJ2-7	TRBV29-1	-	few
CAISDFGGQTYEQYF	TGTGCCATCAGTGATTTCGGGGGGCAGACCTACGAGCAGTACTTC	TRBJ2-7	TRBV10-3	-	few
CASGPGTGVNTEAFF	TGTGCTAGTGGTCCGGGGACAGGGGTTAACACTGAAGCTTTCTTT	TRBJ1-1	TRBV12-5	TRBD1	-
CASSLLQGGSFF	TGTGCCAGCAGCCTATTACAAGGCGGAAGTTTCTTT	TRBJ1-1	TRBV3-1	-	-
CASSYLAGPQETNEKLFF	TGTGCCAGCAGCTACCTAGCGGGCCCGCAGGAAACTAATGAAAAACTGTTTTTT	TRBJ1-4	TRBV27	-	many
CASSESPNQPQHF	TGTGCCAGCAGTGAAAGTCCTAATCAGCCCCAGCATTTT	TRBJ1-5	TRBV6-1	-	many
CASSQGRGEQFF	TGCGCCAGCAGCCAAGGACGGGGTGAGCAGTTCTTC	TRBJ2-1	TRBV4-3	-	-
CASSYRGTEAFF	TGTGCCAGCAGCTACAGGGGCACTGAAGCTTTCTTT	TRBJ1-1	TRBV11-2	TRBD1	many
CATQQGVYTEAFF	TGTGCCACTCAACAGGGGGTTTACACTGAAGCTTTCTTT	TRBJ1-1	TRBV19	TRBD1	-
CASSLSGQRHEKLFF	TGTGCCAGCAGCTTGAGCGGCCAGCGGCATGAAAAACTGTTTTTT	TRBJ1-4	TRBV5-5	-	-
CASSLSRSGELFF	TGTGCCAGCAGCCTTTCCCGGTCCGGGGAGCTGTTTTTT	TRBJ2-2	TRBV11-3	-	-
CSATRGGASNEQFF	TGCAGTGCTACGCGAGGGGGGGCCTCTAATGAGCAGTTCTTC	TRBJ2-1	TRBV20-1	-	few
CASSFRRPATNEKLFF	TGTGCCAGCAGCTTCCGACGGCCTGCAACTAATGAAAAACTGTTTTTT	TRBJ1-4	TRBV7-2	-	few
CASSGAYEQYF	TGTGCCAGCTCCGGGGCCTACGAGCAGTACTTC	TRBJ2-7	TRBV18	-	-
CASKGVNYGYTF	TGTGCCAGCAAGGGAGTTAACTATGGCTACACCTTC	TRBJ1-2	TRBV19	-	many
CASSQDGMTTSSYEQYF	TGTGCCAGCAGCCAAGATGGAATGACTACGAGCTCCTACGAGCAGTACTTC	TRBJ2-7	TRBV4-2	-	many